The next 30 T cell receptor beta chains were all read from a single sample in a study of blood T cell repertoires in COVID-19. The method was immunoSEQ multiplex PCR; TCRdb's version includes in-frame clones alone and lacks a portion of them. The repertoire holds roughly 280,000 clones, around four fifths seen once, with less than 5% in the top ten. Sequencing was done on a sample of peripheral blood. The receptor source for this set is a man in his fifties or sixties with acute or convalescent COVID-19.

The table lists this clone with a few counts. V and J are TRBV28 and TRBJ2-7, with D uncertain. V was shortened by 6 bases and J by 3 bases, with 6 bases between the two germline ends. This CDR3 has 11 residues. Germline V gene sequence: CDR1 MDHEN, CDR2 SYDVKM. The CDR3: CASSQYYEQYF. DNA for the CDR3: TGTGCCAGCAGCCAGTACTACGAGCAGTACTTC.

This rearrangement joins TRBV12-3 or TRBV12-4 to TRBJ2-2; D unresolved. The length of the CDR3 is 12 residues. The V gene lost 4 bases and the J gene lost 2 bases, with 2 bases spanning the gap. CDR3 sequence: CASSSNTGELFF. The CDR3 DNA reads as TGTGCCAGCAGTTCAAACACCGGGGAGCTGTTTTTT.

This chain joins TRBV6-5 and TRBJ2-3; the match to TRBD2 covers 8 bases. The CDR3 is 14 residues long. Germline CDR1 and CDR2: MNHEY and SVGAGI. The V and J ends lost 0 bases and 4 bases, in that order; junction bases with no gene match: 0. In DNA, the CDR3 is TGTGCCAGCAGTTACTCGCGGGGGGCAGATACGCAGTATTTT. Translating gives CASSYSRGADTQYF.

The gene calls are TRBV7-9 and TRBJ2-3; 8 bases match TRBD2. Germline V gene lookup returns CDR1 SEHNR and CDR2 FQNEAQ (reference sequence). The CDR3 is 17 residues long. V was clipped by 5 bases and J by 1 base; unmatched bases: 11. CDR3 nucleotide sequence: TGTGCCAGCAGCGAATCGGGAGGGGCTGGGGGCACAGATACGCAGTATTTT. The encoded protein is CASSESGGAGGTDTQYF.

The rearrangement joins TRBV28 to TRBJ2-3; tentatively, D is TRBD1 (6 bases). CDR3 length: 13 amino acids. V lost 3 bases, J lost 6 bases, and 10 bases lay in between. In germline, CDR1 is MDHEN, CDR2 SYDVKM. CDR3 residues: CASSLDSMDTQYF. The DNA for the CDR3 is TGTGCCAGCAGTTTGGACAGTATGGATACGCAGTATTTT. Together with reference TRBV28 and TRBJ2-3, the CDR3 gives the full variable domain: DVKVTQSSRYLVKRTGEKVFLECVQDMDHENMFWYRQDPGLGLRLIYFSYDVKMKEKGDIPEGYSVSREKKERFSLILESASTNQTSMYLCASSLDSMDTQYFGPGTRLTVL.

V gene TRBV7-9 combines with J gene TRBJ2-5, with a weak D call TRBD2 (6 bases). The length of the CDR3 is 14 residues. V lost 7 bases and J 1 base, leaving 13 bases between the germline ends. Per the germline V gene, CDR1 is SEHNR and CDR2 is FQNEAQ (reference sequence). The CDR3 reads CASTVNSGQETQYF. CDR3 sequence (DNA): TGTGCCAGCACCGTGAATAGCGGCCAAGAGACCCAGTACTTC.

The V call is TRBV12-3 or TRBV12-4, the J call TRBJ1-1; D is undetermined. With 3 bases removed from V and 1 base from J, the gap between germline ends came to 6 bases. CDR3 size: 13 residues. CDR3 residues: CASSFVANTEAFF. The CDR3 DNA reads TGTGCCAGCAGTTTTGTGGCGAACACTGAAGCTTTCTTT.

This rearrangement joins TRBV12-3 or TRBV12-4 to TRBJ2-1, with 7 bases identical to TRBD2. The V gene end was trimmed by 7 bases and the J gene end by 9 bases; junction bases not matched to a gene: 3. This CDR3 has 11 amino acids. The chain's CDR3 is CASTIAGEQFF. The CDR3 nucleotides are TGTGCCAGCACCATAGCGGGTGAGCAGTTCTTC.

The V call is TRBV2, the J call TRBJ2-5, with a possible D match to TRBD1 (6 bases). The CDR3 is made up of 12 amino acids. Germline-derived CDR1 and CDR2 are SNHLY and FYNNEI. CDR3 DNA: TGTGCGAGCCAGGGGAGCCAAGAGACCCAGTACTTC. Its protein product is CASQGSQETQYF. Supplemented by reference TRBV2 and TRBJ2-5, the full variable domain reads EPEVTQTPSHQVTQMGQEVILRCVPISNHLYFYWYRQILGQKVEFLVSFYNNEISEKSEIFDDQFSVERPDGSNFTLKIRSTKLEDSAMYFCASQGSQETQYFGPGTRLLVL.

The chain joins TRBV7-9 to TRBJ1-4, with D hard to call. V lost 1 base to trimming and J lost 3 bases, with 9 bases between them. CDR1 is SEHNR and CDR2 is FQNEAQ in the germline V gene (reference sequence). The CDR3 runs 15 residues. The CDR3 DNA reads TGTGCCAGCAGCTTAGGGACGGAGGCTAATGAAAAACTGTTTTTT. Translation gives CASSLGTEANEKLFF.

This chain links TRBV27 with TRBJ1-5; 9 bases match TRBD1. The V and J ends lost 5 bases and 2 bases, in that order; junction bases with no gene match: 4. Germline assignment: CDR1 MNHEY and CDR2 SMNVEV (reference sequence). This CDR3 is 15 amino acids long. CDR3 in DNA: TGTGCCAGCAGTATACAGGGGGCAGGCAATCAGCCCCAGCATTTT. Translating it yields CASSIQGAGNQPQHF.

The CDR3 is CASSQWEGLGTEAFF. CDR3 DNA sequence: TGCGCCAGCAGCCAATGGGAGGGGTTGGGTACTGAAGCTTTCTTT. The chain carries TRBV4-1 and TRBJ1-1; maybe TRBD1 (5 bases). CDR3 size: 15 residues. The V gene lost 2 bases and the J gene lost 5 bases, with 15 bases spanning the gap. CDR1 and CDR2 from the germline V gene are MGHRA and YSYEKL.

The CDR3 DNA follows: TGTGCCAGCAGTGACTCAGCTAGCGGGTACACAGATACGCAGTATTTT. Amino acid sequence: CASSDSASGYTDTQYF. The chain joins TRBV6-4 to TRBJ2-3; TRBD2 agrees at 8 bases. The V gene's germline CDR1 is MRHNA and CDR2 SNTAGT. The length of the CDR3 is 16 residues. V shed 0 bases and J 2 bases; nucleotides not matched to a gene: 4.

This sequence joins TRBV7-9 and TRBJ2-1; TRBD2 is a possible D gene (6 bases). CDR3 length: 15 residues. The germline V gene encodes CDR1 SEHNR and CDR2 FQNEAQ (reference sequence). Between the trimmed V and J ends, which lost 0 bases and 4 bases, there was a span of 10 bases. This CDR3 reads CASSLAGTSYNEQFF. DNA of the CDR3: TGTGCCAGCAGCTTAGCCGGGACTTCATACAATGAGCAGTTCTTC.

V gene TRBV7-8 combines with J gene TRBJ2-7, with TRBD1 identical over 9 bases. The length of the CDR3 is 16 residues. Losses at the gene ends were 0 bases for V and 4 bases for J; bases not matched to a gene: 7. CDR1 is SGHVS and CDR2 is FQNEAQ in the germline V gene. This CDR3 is CASSLAKGQGTYEQYF. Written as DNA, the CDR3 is TGTGCCAGCAGCTTAGCGAAGGGACAGGGTACGTACGAGCAGTACTTC.

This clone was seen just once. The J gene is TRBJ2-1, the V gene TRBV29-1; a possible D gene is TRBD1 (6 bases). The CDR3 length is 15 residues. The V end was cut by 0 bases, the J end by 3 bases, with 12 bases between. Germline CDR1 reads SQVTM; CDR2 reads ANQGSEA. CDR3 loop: CSVEDWQGFYNEQFF. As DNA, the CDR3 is TGCAGCGTTGAAGATTGGCAGGGGTTCTACAATGAGCAGTTCTTC.

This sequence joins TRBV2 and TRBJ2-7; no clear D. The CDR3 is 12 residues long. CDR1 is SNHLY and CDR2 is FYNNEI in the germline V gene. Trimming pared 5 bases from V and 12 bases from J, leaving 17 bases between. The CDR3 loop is CASSTRLEDLYF. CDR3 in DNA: TGTGCCAGCAGTACCAGACTGGAAGACTTGTACTTC.

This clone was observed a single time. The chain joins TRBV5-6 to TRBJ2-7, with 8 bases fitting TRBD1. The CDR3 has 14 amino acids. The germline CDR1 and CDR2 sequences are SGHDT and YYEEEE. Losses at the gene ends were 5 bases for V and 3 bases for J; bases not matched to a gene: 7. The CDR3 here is CASRPTGEDYEQYF. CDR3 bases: TGTGCCAGCAGGCCGACAGGGGAAGACTACGAGCAGTACTTC.

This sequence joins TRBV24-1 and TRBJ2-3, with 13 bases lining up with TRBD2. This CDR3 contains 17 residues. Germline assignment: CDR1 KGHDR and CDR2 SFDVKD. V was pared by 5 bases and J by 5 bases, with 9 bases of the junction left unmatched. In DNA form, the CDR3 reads TGTGCCACCAGTGGTCCGACTAGCGGGGGGCCAGGAGATACGCAGTATTTT. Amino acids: CATSGPTSGGPGDTQYF.

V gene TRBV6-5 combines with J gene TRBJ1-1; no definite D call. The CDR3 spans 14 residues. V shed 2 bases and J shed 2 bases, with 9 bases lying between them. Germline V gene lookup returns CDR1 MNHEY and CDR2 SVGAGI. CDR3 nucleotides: TGTGCCAGCAGTTACGCACGGGGTAACACTGAAGCTTTCTTT. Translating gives CASSYARGNTEAFF.

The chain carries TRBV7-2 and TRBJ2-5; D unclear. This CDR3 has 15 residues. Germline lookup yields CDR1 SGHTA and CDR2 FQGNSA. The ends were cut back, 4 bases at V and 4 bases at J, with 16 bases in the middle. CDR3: CASSSNGWVGETQYF. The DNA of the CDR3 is TGTGCCAGCAGCTCCAACGGGTGGGTTGGAGAGACCCAGTACTTC.

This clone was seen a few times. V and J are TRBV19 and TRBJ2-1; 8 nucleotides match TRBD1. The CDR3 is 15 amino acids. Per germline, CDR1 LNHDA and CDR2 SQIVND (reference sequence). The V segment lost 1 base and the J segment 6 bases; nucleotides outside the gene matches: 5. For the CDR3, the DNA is TGTGCCAGTAGTATAGTGAGGACAGGGAGCAATGAGCAGTTCTTC. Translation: CASSIVRTGSNEQFF.

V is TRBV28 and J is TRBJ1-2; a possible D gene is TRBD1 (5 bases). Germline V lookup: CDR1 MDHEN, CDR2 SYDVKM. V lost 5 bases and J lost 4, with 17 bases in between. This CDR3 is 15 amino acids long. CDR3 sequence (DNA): TGTGCCAGCAGTATCCTCCAGGGAAGTCGCTATGGCTACACCTTC. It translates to CASSILQGSRYGYTF.

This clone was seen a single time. CDR3 nucleotide sequence: TGTGCCAGCAGACTACAGGAGTCCTATGGCTACACCTTC. This encodes CASRLQESYGYTF. The chain recombines TRBV12-3 or TRBV12-4 with TRBJ1-2; D is possibly TRBD1 (5 bases). There are 13 residues in the CDR3. The V end lost 6 bases, the J end lost 4 bases, and 12 bases lay between the germline ends.

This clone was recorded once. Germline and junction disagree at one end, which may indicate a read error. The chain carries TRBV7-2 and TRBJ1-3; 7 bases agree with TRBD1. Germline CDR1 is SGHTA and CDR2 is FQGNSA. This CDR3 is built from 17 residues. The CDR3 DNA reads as TGTGCCAGCAGCGTAGCCCACAGGGGCCGCTCTGGAAACACCATATATTTT. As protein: CASSVAHRGRSGNTIYF.

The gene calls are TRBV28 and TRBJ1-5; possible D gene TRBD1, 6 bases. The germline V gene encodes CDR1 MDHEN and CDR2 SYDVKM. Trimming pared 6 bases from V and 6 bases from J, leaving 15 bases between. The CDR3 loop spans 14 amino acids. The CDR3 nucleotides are TGTGCCAGCAGCCGCGCAGGGACACTTCAGCCCCAGCATTTT. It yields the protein CASSRAGTLQPQHF.

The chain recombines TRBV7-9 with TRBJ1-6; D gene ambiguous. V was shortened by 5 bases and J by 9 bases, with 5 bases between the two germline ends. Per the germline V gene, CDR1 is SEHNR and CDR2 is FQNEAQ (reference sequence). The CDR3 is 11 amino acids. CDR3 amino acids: CASSDSSPLHF. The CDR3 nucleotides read TGTGCCAGCAGCGATAGTTCACCCCTCCACTTT.

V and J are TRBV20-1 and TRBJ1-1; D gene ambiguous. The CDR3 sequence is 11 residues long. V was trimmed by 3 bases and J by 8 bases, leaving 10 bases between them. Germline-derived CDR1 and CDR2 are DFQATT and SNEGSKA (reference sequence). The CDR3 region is CSASPSGEAFF. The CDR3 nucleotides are TGCAGTGCTAGTCCCTCGGGGGAAGCTTTCTTT.

CDR3 in amino acids: CASSEWAGGSETQYF. The CDR3 DNA follows: TGCGCCAGCAGTGAGTGGGCAGGGGGCTCGGAGACCCAGTACTTC. This chain links TRBV10-1 with TRBJ2-5; 8 bases map to TRBD1. With V trimmed by 1 base and J by 5 bases, 6 bases remained unmatched. Germline V gene sequence: CDR1 WNHNN, CDR2 SYGVQD (reference sequence). The CDR3 is made up of 15 amino acids.

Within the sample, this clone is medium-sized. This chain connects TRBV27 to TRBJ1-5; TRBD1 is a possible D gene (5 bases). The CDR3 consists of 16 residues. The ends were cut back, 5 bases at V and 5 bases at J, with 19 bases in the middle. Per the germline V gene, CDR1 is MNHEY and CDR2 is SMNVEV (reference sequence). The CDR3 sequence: CASSPRWQGSDQPQHF. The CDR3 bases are TGTGCCAGCAGTCCAAGGTGGCAGGGATCGGATCAGCCCCAGCATTTT.